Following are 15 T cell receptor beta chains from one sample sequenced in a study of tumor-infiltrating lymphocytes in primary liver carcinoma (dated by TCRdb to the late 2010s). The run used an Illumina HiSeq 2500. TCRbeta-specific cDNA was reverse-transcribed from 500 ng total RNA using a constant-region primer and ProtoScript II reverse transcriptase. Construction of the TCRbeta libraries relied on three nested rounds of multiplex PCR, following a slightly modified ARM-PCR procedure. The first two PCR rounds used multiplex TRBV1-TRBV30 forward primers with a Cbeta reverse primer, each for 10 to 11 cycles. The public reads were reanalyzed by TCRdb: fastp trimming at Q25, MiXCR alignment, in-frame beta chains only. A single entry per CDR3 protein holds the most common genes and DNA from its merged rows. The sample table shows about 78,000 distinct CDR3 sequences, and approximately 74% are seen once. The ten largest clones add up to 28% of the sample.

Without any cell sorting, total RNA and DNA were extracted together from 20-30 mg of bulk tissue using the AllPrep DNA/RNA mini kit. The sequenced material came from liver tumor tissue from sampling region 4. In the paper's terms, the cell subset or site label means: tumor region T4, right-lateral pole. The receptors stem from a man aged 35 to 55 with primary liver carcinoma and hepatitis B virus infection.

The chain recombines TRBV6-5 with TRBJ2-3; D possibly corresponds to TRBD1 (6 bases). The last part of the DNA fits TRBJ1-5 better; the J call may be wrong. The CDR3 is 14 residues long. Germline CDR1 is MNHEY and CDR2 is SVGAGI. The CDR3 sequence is CANRPPRGGDTQHF. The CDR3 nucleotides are TGTGCCAACAGGCCCCCCAGGGGAGGCGATACGCAGCATTTT.

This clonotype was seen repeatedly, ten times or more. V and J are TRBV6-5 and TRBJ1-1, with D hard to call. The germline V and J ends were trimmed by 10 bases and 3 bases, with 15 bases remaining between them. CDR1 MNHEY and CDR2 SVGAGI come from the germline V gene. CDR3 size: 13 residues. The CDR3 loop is CATQRGYDTEAFF. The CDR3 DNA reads TGTGCCACCCAACGCGGGTACGACACTGAAGCTTTCTTT.

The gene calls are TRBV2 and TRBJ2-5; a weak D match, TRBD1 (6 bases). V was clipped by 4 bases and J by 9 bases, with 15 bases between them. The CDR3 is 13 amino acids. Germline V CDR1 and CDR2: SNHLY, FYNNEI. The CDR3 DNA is TGTGCCAGCAGTGTTGGGGGCACGAAGGCCCAGTACTTC. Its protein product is CASSVGGTKAQYF.

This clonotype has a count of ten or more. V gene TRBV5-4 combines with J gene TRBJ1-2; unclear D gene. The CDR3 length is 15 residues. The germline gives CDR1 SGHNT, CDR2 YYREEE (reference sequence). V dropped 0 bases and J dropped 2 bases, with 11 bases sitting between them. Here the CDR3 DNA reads TGTGCCAGCAGCTTGGAGTATAGGCAGAACTATGGCTACACCTTC. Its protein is CASSLEYRQNYGYTF.

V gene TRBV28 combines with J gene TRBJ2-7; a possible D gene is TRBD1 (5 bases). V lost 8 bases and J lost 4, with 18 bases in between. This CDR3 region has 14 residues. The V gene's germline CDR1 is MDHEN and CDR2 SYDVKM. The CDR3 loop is CASGPTGLSYEQYF. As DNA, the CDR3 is TGTGCCAGCGGCCCAACAGGTTTGTCATACGAGCAGTACTTC.

The CDR3 nucleotides are TGTGTCGGCAGCTCCCACAGGGGCTCCTACAATGAGCAGTTCTTC. Its translation is CVGSSHRGSYNEQFF. The V gene is TRBV11-2, the J gene TRBJ2-1, with 7 bases fitting TRBD1. This CDR3 region has 15 residues. CDR1 is SGHAT and CDR2 is FQNNGV in the germline V gene. The whole variable domain, filled in from reference TRBV11-2 and TRBJ2-1, reads EAGVAQSPRYKIIEKRQSVAFWCNPISGHATLYWYQQILGQGPKLLIQFQNNGVVDDSQLPKDRFSAERLKGVDSTLKIQPAKLEDSAVYLCVGSSHRGSYNEQFFGPGTRLTVL.

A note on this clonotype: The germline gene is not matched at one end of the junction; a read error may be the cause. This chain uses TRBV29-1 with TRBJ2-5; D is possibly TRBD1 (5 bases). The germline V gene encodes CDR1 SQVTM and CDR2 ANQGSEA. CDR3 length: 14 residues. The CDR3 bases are TGCAGCGTTGGAGATCGGCAAGGGGCAGAGACTCAGTACTTC. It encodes CSVGDRQGAETQYF. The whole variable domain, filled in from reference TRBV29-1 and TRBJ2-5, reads SAVISQKPSRDICQRGTSLTIQCQVDSQVTMMFWYRQQPGQSLTLIATANQGSEATYESGFVIDKFPISRPNLTFSTLTVSNMSPEDSSIYLCSVGDRQGAETQYFGPGTRLLVL.

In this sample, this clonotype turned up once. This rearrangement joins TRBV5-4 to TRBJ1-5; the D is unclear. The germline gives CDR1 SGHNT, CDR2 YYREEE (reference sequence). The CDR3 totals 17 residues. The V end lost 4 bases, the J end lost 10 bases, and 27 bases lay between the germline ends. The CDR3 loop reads CASSPPEGNRSNPPQHF. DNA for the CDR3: TGTGCCAGCAGCCCCCCCGAAGGGAATAGAAGCAATCCTCCCCAGCATTTT.

The CDR3 here is CAINAGVNYGYTF. The CDR3, as DNA: TGTGCCATCAACGCGGGGGTTAACTATGGCTACACCTTC. The chain joins TRBV12-3 or TRBV12-4 to TRBJ1-2; possibly TRBD1 for D (5 bases). With 10 bases removed from V and 1 base from J, the gap between germline ends came to 13 bases. This CDR3 region has 13 residues.

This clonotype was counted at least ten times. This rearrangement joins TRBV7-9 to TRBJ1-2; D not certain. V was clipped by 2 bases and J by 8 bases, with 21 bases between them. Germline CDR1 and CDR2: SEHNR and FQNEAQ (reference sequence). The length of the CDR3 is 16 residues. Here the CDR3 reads CASSLSTDYSFAGYTF. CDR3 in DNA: TGTGCCAGCAGCTTATCGACTGATTACTCTTTCGCGGGCTACACCTTC.

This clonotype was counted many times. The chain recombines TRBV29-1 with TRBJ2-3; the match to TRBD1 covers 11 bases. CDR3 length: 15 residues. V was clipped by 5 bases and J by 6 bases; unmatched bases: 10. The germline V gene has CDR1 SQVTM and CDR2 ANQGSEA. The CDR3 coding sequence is TGCAGCGTTACCGGGACAGGGGGTTTACGGGATACGCAGTATTTT. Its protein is CSVTGTGGLRDTQYF.

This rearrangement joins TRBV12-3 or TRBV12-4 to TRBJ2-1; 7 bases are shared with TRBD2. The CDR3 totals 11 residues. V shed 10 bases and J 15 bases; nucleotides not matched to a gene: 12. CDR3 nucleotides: TGTGCCAACGGAAAAAGCGGGATTACGTTCTTC. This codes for CANGKSGITFF.

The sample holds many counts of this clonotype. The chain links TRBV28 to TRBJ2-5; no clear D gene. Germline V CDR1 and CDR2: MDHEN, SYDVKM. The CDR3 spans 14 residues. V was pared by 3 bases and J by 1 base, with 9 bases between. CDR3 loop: CASSFGTVQETQYF. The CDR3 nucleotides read TGTGCCAGCAGTTTCGGTACAGTCCAAGAGACCCAGTACTTC.

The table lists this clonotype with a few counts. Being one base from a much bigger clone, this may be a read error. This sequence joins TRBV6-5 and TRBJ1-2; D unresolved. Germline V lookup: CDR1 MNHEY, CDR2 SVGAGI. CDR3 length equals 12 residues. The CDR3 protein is CASSYSGYGHTF. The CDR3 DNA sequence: TGTGCCAGCAGTTACTCGGGCTATGGCCACACCTTC.

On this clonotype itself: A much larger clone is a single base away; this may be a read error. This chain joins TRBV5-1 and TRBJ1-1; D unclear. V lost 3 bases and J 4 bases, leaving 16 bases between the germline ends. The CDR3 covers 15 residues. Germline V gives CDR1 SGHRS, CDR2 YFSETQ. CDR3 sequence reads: CASSSLGLMSTEAFF. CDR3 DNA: TGCGCCAGCAGCTCGCTGGGCCTAATGAGCACTGAAGCTTTCTTT.